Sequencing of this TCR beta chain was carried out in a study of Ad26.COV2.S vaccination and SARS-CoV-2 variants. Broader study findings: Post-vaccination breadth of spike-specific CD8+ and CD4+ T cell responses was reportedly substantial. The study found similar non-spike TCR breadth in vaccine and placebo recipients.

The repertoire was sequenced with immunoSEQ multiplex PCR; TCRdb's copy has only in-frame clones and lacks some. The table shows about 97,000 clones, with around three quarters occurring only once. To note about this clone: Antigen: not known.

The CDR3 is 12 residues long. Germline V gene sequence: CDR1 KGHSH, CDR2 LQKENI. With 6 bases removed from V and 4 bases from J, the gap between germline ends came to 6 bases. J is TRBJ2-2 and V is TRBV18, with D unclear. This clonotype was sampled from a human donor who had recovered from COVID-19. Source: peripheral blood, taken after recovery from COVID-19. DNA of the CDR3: TGTGCCAGCTCCGTTGGCACCGGGGAGCTGTTTTTT. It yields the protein CASSVGTGELFF.